This TCR beta chain was captured by sequencing in a study of T cells in localized non-small cell lung cancer. V was cut by 4 bases and J by 2 bases, with 11 bases left in between. Germline V gene lookup returns CDR1 SGHDT and CDR2 YYEEEE. This CDR3 is built from 14 residues. Assay: immunoSEQ multiplex PCR; the TCRdb copy retains only in-frame clones and omits some. Of 55,000 to 80,000 clones listed, 70% to 90% were seen once; the top ten hold less than 15%. As for this clone: Its target is not known.

Study-level findings and limits: Clonality peaked in uninvolved adjacent lung rather than tumor. Elevated circulating T cell density in blood was associated with longer overall survival. Of the top 100 tumor clones, median around 60 were in adjacent lung, some 29 among its top 100. Because sequencing included only one region (of the tumor), heterogeneity remains possible.

V gene TRBV5-6 combines with J gene TRBJ2-3; D gene ambiguous. Source: peripheral blood, taken before any cancer treatment. This TCR derives from a female donor over 55 with stage I lung adenocarcinoma. CDR3 sequence (DNA): TGTGCCAGCAGCCCAGGACGGCCCACAGATACGCAGTATTTT. Translating it yields CASSPGRPTDTQYF.